This is a list of T cell receptor beta chains from one sample in a study of T cell responses to AZD1222 COVID-19 vaccine. This table comes from immunoSEQ multiplex PCR, and its TCRdb copy is limited to in-frame clones, with some not included. The sample consists of around 140,000 clones, approximately 92% of them appearing once. Source: peripheral blood, taken 28 days after the second AZD1222 dose. All receptors come from an adult who received the AZD1222 COVID-19 vaccine. Each CDR3 is given with its conserved first and last residue. The order of the fields is clone size, V gene, J gene, CDR3 length, D gene, CDR3 protein, CDR3 DNA. A D gene is named only where the DNA matches it firmly. Some rows have no size entry. The others give once, few or many, or a class for an expanded clone.

>few|TRBV19|TRBJ1-1|15|TRBD1
CASSDGQVGRTEAFF
TGTGCCAGTAGTGACGGACAGGTGGGTCGTACTGAAGCTTTCTTT
>once|TRBV6-1|TRBJ1-4|16|-
CASSEPSNRQNEKLFF
TGTGCCAGCAGTGAACCGTCGAACAGGCAAAATGAAAAACTGTTTTTT
>-|TRBV2|TRBJ1-1|13|-
CASRFRLNTEAFF
TGTGCCAGCAGGTTCCGGCTGAACACTGAAGCTTTCTTT
>-|TRBV28|TRBJ1-2|15|-
CASSAGTLTPRGYTF
TGTGCCAGCAGTGCCGGGACACTCACACCTCGGGGCTACACCTTC
>once|TRBV10-3|TRBJ2-3|14|TRBD2
CAINSGLSTDTQYF
TGTGCCATCAATAGCGGGCTTAGCACAGATACGCAGTATTTT
>-|TRBV18|TRBJ1-2|13|-
CASSTGGSYGYTF
TGTGCCAGCTCAACCGGGGGAAGCTATGGCTACACCTTC
>-|TRBV3-1/TRBV3-2|TRBJ1-6|16|-
CASSSRCRDNGSPLHF
TGTGCCAGCAGCTCCCGGTGTAGGGACAACGGTTCACCCCTCCACTTT
>-|TRBV28|TRBJ1-4|14|-
CASSSVGMNEKLFF
TGTGCCAGCAGTTCGGTAGGGATGAATGAAAAACTGTTTTTT
>-|TRBV19|TRBJ2-1|16|TRBD2
CASSPGLADLRNEQFF
TGTGCCAGTAGTCCCGGACTAGCGGATCTACGAAATGAGCAGTTCTTC
>few|TRBV19|TRBJ2-3|14|-
CASSIGRATDTQYF
TGTGCCAGTAGTATAGGGCGGGCTACAGATACGCAGTATTTT
>once|TRBV18|TRBJ1-6|14|-
CASSPQAVNSPLHF
TGTGCCAGCTCACCACAGGCCGTCAATTCACCCCTCCACTTT
>-|TRBV18|TRBJ1-1|13|-
CASSLEGDTEAFF
TGTGCCAGCTCATTAGAGGGGGACACTGAAGCTTTCTTT
>-|TRBV27|TRBJ1-4|18|TRBD1
CASSLTGTGPRANEKLFF
TGTGCCAGCAGTTTAACCGGGACAGGGCCGCGGGCTAATGAAAAACTGTTTTTT
>once|TRBV11-1|TRBJ1-1|12|TRBD1
CASSPGTGEAFF
TGTGCCAGCAGCCCTGGGACAGGTGAAGCTTTCTTT
>-|TRBV28|TRBJ2-5|14|TRBD1
CASSSRGTGETQYF
TGTGCCAGCAGTTCCCGGGGGACAGGGGAGACCCAGTACTTC
>-|TRBV5-4|TRBJ2-2|15|-
CASSADGLDTGELFF
TGTGCCAGCAGCGCCGACGGTCTCGACACCGGGGAGCTGTTTTTT
>-|TRBV11-2|TRBJ2-7|12|TRBD1
CASRATGLGQYF
TGTGCCAGCAGAGCGACAGGGTTAGGACAGTACTTC
>-|TRBV24-1|TRBJ2-1|15|-
CATSDTYTTYNEQFF
TGTGCCACCAGTGACACCTATACAACCTACAATGAGCAGTTCTTC
>-|TRBV3-1/TRBV3-2|TRBJ1-2|15|-
CAAAPPGQGIYGYTF
TGTGCCGCAGCGCCCCCGGGACAAGGGATCTATGGCTACACCTTC
>-|TRBV7-2|TRBJ1-4|15|-
CASSLGGGAGEKLFF
TGTGCCAGCAGCCTAGGGGGGGGCGCGGGTGAAAAACTGTTTTTT
>-|TRBV5-1|TRBJ1-2|16|-
CASSLVVQSFNYGYTF
TGCGCCAGCAGCTTGGTGGTGCAGAGTTTTAACTATGGCTACACCTTC
>-|TRBV3-1/TRBV3-2|TRBJ1-2|15|-
CASSQDIGTNYGYTF
TGTGCCAGCAGCCAAGATATAGGGACTAACTATGGCTACACCTTC
>-|TRBV28|TRBJ1-1|13|-
CASNRASGTEAFF
TGTGCCAGCAATCGGGCCTCCGGCACTGAAGCTTTCTTT
>-|TRBV27|TRBJ2-4|15|-
CASSLSGLAKNIQYF
TGTGCCAGCAGTTTATCGGGGTTAGCCAAAAACATTCAGTACTTC
>-|TRBV19|TRBJ2-3|11|-
CASGRMGTQYF
TGTGCCAGTGGAAGAATGGGTACGCAGTATTTT
>once|TRBV5-1|TRBJ2-2|15|-
CASSLQGTNTGELFF
TGCGCCAGCAGCTTGCAGGGGACGAACACCGGGGAGCTGTTTTTT
>-|TRBV5-8|TRBJ2-3|11|-
CASSFQTLQYF
TGTGCCAGCAGCTTCCAGACTCTGCAGTATTTT
>once|TRBV27|TRBJ2-7|13|-
CASSLGRFYEQYF
TGTGCCAGCAGTTTAGGGAGGTTTTACGAGCAGTACTTC
>once|TRBV19|TRBJ1-2|15|TRBD1
CATRDRGRKGDGYTF
TGTGCCACCCGGGACAGGGGGCGCAAAGGGGATGGCTACACCTTC